Listed below are T cell receptor beta chains from one sample, sequenced in a study of T cells after yellow fever vaccination. TCRdb used MiXCR to reprocess the 5' RACE reads, holding one entry per CDR3 protein. The sample yields approximately 150,000 distinct CDR3 sequences, approximately 6% seen once. The sample consisted of CD4+ T cells sorted from PBMCs, taken on the day of the first yellow fever vaccination. All receptors derive from a man aged 18 to 30 who received the YFV17D yellow fever vaccine. Each CDR3 is given with its conserved first and last residue. A D gene is named only where the DNA matches it firmly. Clone sizes are given selectively: once, few, many, or a class where the clone is expanded.

j_gene: TRBJ2-3; abundance: few; v_gene: TRBV28; d_gene: TRBD1; CDR3aa: CASAGQGVDTQYF; CDR3nt: TGTGCCTCGGCCGGGCAGGGGGTAGATACGCAGTATTTT
j_gene: TRBJ2-5; abundance: many; v_gene: TRBV12-3/TRBV12-4; d_gene: NA; CDR3aa: CASSLPGKETQYF; CDR3nt: TGTGCCAGCTCCCTTCCCGGGAAAGAGACCCAGTACTTC
j_gene: TRBJ1-3; abundance: few; v_gene: TRBV29-1; d_gene: NA; CDR3aa: CSVDAGVGGNTIYF; CDR3nt: TGCAGCGTTGATGCCGGGGTAGGGGGAAACACCATATATTTT
j_gene: TRBJ2-1; abundance: many; v_gene: TRBV7-6; d_gene: NA; CDR3aa: CASSPPQGFAEQFF; CDR3nt: TGTGCCAGCAGCCCCCCCCAGGGATTTGCTGAGCAGTTCTTC
j_gene: TRBJ2-1; abundance: NA; v_gene: TRBV7-2; d_gene: NA; CDR3aa: CASSLNDPRSYNEQFF; CDR3nt: TGTGCCAGCAGCTTAAATGACCCGCGCTCCTACAATGAGCAGTTCTTC
j_gene: TRBJ2-5; abundance: NA; v_gene: TRBV20-1; d_gene: NA; CDR3aa: CSARGYSKETQYF; CDR3nt: TGCAGTGCTAGGGGGTACAGTAAAGAGACCCAGTACTTC
j_gene: TRBJ2-3; abundance: many; v_gene: TRBV9; d_gene: NA; CDR3aa: CASSVQDRTGSTQYF; CDR3nt: TGTGCCAGCAGCGTACAGGACAGGACCGGGAGTACGCAGTATTTT
j_gene: TRBJ2-7; abundance: many; v_gene: TRBV6-5; d_gene: NA; CDR3aa: CASRGPYPYEQYF; CDR3nt: TGTGCCAGCCGGGGGCCATACCCATACGAGCAGTACTTC
j_gene: TRBJ2-7; abundance: few; v_gene: TRBV30; d_gene: TRBD1; CDR3aa: CAWSFGQGNYEQYF; CDR3nt: TGTGCCTGGAGCTTCGGACAGGGGAACTACGAGCAGTACTTC
j_gene: TRBJ1-2; abundance: NA; v_gene: TRBV3-1; d_gene: NA; CDR3aa: CASSPLAGEGGYTF; CDR3nt: TGTGCCAGCAGCCCACTCGCAGGGGAGGGTGGCTACACCTTC
j_gene: TRBJ1-6; abundance: few; v_gene: TRBV7-2; d_gene: NA; CDR3aa: CASSLPEFLALHF; CDR3nt: TGTGCCAGCAGCTTACCGGAGTTTTTGGCCCTCCACTTT
j_gene: TRBJ2-5; abundance: many; v_gene: TRBV5-1; d_gene: NA; CDR3aa: CASSLVTAPQETQYF; CDR3nt: TGCGCCAGCAGCCTCGTCACAGCCCCCCAAGAGACCCAGTACTTC
j_gene: TRBJ2-3; abundance: many; v_gene: TRBV9; d_gene: NA; CDR3aa: CASSARAASTDTQYF; CDR3nt: TGTGCCAGCAGCGCCAGGGCAGCTAGCACAGATACGCAGTATTTT
j_gene: TRBJ1-2; abundance: few; v_gene: TRBV28; d_gene: NA; CDR3aa: CATKINREGGYTF; CDR3nt: TGTGCCACCAAAATAAACAGGGAAGGAGGCTACACCTTC
j_gene: TRBJ2-5; abundance: few; v_gene: TRBV27; d_gene: NA; CDR3aa: CASSLNYRLGETQYF; CDR3nt: TGTGCCAGCAGTTTAAACTACAGATTGGGAGAGACCCAGTACTTC
j_gene: TRBJ1-5; abundance: NA; v_gene: TRBV19; d_gene: NA; CDR3aa: CASSFRQAVSNQPQHF; CDR3nt: TGTGCCAGTAGTTTCAGACAGGCCGTTAGCAATCAGCCCCAGCATTTT
j_gene: TRBJ2-5; abundance: many; v_gene: TRBV12-3/TRBV12-4; d_gene: TRBD2; CDR3aa: CASRLAGEETQYF; CDR3nt: TGTGCCAGCAGGTTAGCGGGGGAAGAGACCCAGTACTTC
j_gene: TRBJ1-2; abundance: NA; v_gene: TRBV6-5; d_gene: NA; CDR3aa: CASSSREDYGYTF; CDR3nt: TGTGCCAGCAGTTCCAGGGAGGACTATGGCTACACCTTC
j_gene: TRBJ1-4; abundance: many; v_gene: TRBV28; d_gene: NA; CDR3aa: CASSPSYRRANEKLFF; CDR3nt: TGTGCCAGCAGTCCCTCCTACCGAAGGGCTAATGAAAAACTGTTTTTT
j_gene: TRBJ1-1; abundance: many; v_gene: TRBV15; d_gene: TRBD1; CDR3aa: CATSRGNRGEAFF; CDR3nt: TGTGCCACCAGCAGAGGGAACAGGGGTGAAGCTTTCTTT
j_gene: TRBJ2-1; abundance: NA; v_gene: TRBV5-4; d_gene: TRBD2; CDR3aa: CASSPSASGGYNEQFF; CDR3nt: TGTGCCAGCAGCCCGTCCGCTAGCGGGGGGTACAATGAGCAGTTCTTC
j_gene: TRBJ2-3; abundance: NA; v_gene: TRBV11-2; d_gene: TRBD2; CDR3aa: CASSRGLAGGGYSTDTQYF; CDR3nt: TGTGCCAGCAGCCGAGGACTAGCGGGGGGGGGCTATAGCACAGATACGCAGTATTTT
j_gene: TRBJ2-1; abundance: NA; v_gene: TRBV18; d_gene: TRBD1; CDR3aa: CASSPFGGQGLGEQFF; CDR3nt: TGTGCCAGCTCACCCTTCGGGGGACAGGGCCTCGGGGAGCAGTTCTTC
j_gene: TRBJ1-6; abundance: NA; v_gene: TRBV7-9; d_gene: NA; CDR3aa: CASSLARQGSSPLHF; CDR3nt: TGTGCCAGCAGCTTAGCGCGGCAGGGGAGTTCACCCCTCCACTTT
j_gene: TRBJ2-1; abundance: many; v_gene: TRBV14; d_gene: TRBD2; CDR3aa: CASSQESGLAGGDEQFF; CDR3nt: TGTGCCAGCAGCCAAGAAAGCGGGCTAGCGGGGGGTGATGAGCAGTTCTTC
j_gene: TRBJ2-5; abundance: many; v_gene: TRBV4-1; d_gene: NA; CDR3aa: CASSQVEQETQYF; CDR3nt: TGCGCCAGCAGCCAAGTAGAACAAGAGACCCAGTACTTC
j_gene: TRBJ1-4; abundance: many; v_gene: TRBV6-5; d_gene: NA; CDR3aa: CASSYSRLSEKLFF; CDR3nt: TGTGCCAGCAGTTACTCGAGGCTGAGTGAAAAACTGTTTTTT
j_gene: TRBJ1-5; abundance: NA; v_gene: TRBV20-1; d_gene: NA; CDR3aa: CSAATGSNQPQHF; CDR3nt: TGCAGTGCTGCGACAGGAAGCAATCAGCCCCAGCATTTT
j_gene: TRBJ1-2; abundance: many; v_gene: TRBV4-1; d_gene: TRBD1; CDR3aa: CASSQVGQAAYGYTF; CDR3nt: TGCGCCAGCAGCCAAGTCGGACAGGCCGCCTATGGCTACACCTTC
j_gene: TRBJ1-1; abundance: NA; v_gene: TRBV4-2; d_gene: NA; CDR3aa: CASSQDLGGNTEAFF; CDR3nt: TGTGCCAGCAGCCAAGACCTGGGGGGGAACACTGAAGCTTTCTTT
j_gene: TRBJ2-3; abundance: many; v_gene: TRBV5-1; d_gene: NA; CDR3aa: CASSFSVSASTDTQYF; CDR3nt: TGCGCCAGCAGCTTCTCCGTGAGCGCTAGCACAGATACGCAGTATTTT
j_gene: TRBJ1-2; abundance: many; v_gene: TRBV6-1; d_gene: NA; CDR3aa: CASSGGYSYGYTF; CDR3nt: TGTGCCAGCAGTGGGGGTTACAGCTATGGCTACACCTTC
j_gene: TRBJ1-5; abundance: NA; v_gene: TRBV28; d_gene: NA; CDR3aa: CASSSDVINQPQHF; CDR3nt: TGTGCCAGCAGCTCCGACGTTATTAATCAGCCCCAGCATTTT
j_gene: TRBJ1-4; abundance: few; v_gene: TRBV4-2; d_gene: NA; CDR3aa: CASSRSIEKLFF; CDR3nt: TGTGCCAGCAGCCGGTCAATTGAAAAACTGTTTTTT
j_gene: TRBJ1-5; abundance: few; v_gene: TRBV20-1; d_gene: TRBD1; CDR3aa: CSAQGGGYQPQHF; CDR3nt: TGCAGTGCCCAGGGGGGGGGCTATCAGCCCCAGCATTTT
j_gene: TRBJ2-5; abundance: NA; v_gene: TRBV5-1; d_gene: NA; CDR3aa: CASSLGAGTEETQYF; CDR3nt: TGCGCCAGCAGCTTGGGGGCGGGGACGGAGGAGACCCAGTACTTC
j_gene: TRBJ2-1; abundance: NA; v_gene: TRBV11-2; d_gene: TRBD2; CDR3aa: CASSFSGGAYNEHFF; CDR3nt: TGTGCCAGCAGCTTTAGCGGGGGGGCCTATAATGAGCACTTCTTC
j_gene: TRBJ2-3; abundance: few; v_gene: TRBV4-3; d_gene: NA; CDR3aa: CASSTRPGTSTDTQYF; CDR3nt: TGCGCCAGCAGCACCCGACCGGGAACTAGCACAGATACGCAGTATTTT
j_gene: TRBJ2-3; abundance: many; v_gene: TRBV28; d_gene: TRBD2; CDR3aa: CASTGGSDTQYF; CDR3nt: TGTGCCAGCACCGGGGGGTCAGATACGCAGTATTTT
j_gene: TRBJ1-2; abundance: few; v_gene: TRBV6-2/TRBV6-3; d_gene: NA; CDR3aa: CASSWSGYGYTF; CDR3nt: TGTGCCAGCAGTTGGTCAGGGTATGGCTACACCTTC
j_gene: TRBJ2-5; abundance: NA; v_gene: TRBV2; d_gene: TRBD1; CDR3aa: CASSLRGQQETQYF; CDR3nt: TGTGCCAGCAGCCTACGGGGACAGCAAGAGACCCAGTACTTC
j_gene: TRBJ2-5; abundance: NA; v_gene: TRBV5-1; d_gene: NA; CDR3aa: CASSFGKQETQYF; CDR3nt: TGCGCCAGCAGCTTCGGGAAACAAGAGACCCAGTACTTC